Below, 8 T cell receptor beta chains from the same sample are listed, as sequenced in a study of CD8 T cells in ankylosing spondylitis (dated by TCRdb to the late 2010s). The investigation overall reported the following: A TCR beta motif of 8 or 9 highly homologous amino acid variants appeared characteristic of blood from ankylosing spondylitis patients.

Library preparation was by 5' RACE. Sequenced using an Illumina HiSeq 2500. TCRdb itself trimmed the public reads at Q25 with fastp, ran MiXCR and retained productive beta chains. When rows share a CDR3 protein, they turn into one entry using the most common DNA and genes. The sample yields 500,000 or so distinct CDR3 sequences; under 5.5% were counted once. The ten largest clones take up 3% to 4.5% of the sample. These receptors lack a known antigen. Sequenced material: blood, either unsorted or a sorted T cell fraction (not recorded which). The receptors originated from a male donor with ankylosing spondylitis.

This clonotype was detected many times. CDR3 residues: CASSSVGGRTSYEQYF. The CDR3 nucleotides read TGCGCCAGCAGCTCGGTGGGTGGGAGAACCTCCTACGAGCAGTACTTC. The chain uses TRBV5-1 and TRBJ2-7; maybe TRBD2 (5 bases). The V end lost 3 bases, the J end lost 0 bases, and 16 bases lay between the germline ends. From germline, CDR1 is SGHRS and CDR2 YFSETQ. The CDR3 is 16 residues long.

This clonotype was observed at least ten times. This chain connects TRBV7-2 to TRBJ2-5, with D possibly TRBD2 on 5 matching bases. Germline CDR1 is SGHTA and CDR2 is FQGNSA. This CDR3 comprises 14 residues. Trimming removed 5 bases from V and 4 bases from J, with 14 bases in between. In nucleotides, the CDR3 is TGTGCCAGCAGCGTCTCCGGACTCTTAGAGACCCAGTACTTC. It translates to CASSVSGLLETQYF.

This clonotype was seen many times. The V gene is TRBV6-6, the J gene TRBJ2-2, with D unclear. Trimming stripped 4 bases from V and 2 bases from J, with 5 bases between. Germline CDR1 and CDR2: MNHNY and SVGAGI (reference sequence). This CDR3 spans 13 amino acids. The CDR3 region is CASSWPNTGELFF. CDR3 nucleotide sequence: TGTGCCAGCAGTTGGCCTAACACCGGGGAGCTGTTTTTT.

This clonotype has a count of ten or more. The chain uses TRBV12-3 or TRBV12-4 and TRBJ2-3, with 9 nucleotides matching TRBD1. CDR3 length: 14 amino acids. The junction had 7 bases not matched to a gene; V was cut back by 7 bases and J by 5 bases. CDR3 bases: TGTGCCAGCACATTACAGGGGGCGGGAGATACGCAGTATTTT. Translation: CASTLQGAGDTQYF.

This clonotype appeared a few times. The chain combines TRBV12-3 or TRBV12-4 with TRBJ1-4; a possible D gene is TRBD1 (5 bases). CDR3 size: 15 residues. V dropped 6 bases and J dropped 4 bases, with 15 bases sitting between them. This CDR3 reads CASSPRGNSNEKLFF. CDR3 in DNA: TGTGCCAGCAGCCCCCGGGGGAATAGTAATGAAAAACTGTTTTTT.

CDR3 region: CASSIFSNRRLQETQYF. The CDR3 nucleotides read TGTGCCAGCAGCATTTTCTCTAACAGGCGACTCCAAGAGACCCAGTACTTC. V usage is TRBV7-9 and J usage is TRBJ2-5, with D possibly being TRBD1 (5 bases). The CDR3 totals 17 residues. V gave up 5 bases and J gave up 1 base, with 20 bases separating them. The germline CDR1 and CDR2 sequences are SEHNR and FQNEAQ (reference sequence).

The chain employs TRBV29-1 and TRBJ1-1; D is ambiguous. Per the germline V gene, CDR1 is SQVTM and CDR2 is ANQGSEA. CDR3 length: 13 residues. V gave up 6 bases and J gave up 0 bases, with 11 bases separating them. This chain's CDR3 is CSVLSLMNTEAFF. The CDR3 nucleotides read TGCAGCGTCCTTTCCCTCATGAACACTGAAGCTTTCTTT.

Ten or more counts support this clonotype. The gene calls are TRBV2 and TRBJ2-7; 7 nucleotides agree with TRBD1. V trimming: 3 bases; J trimming: 2 bases; junction bases outside the gene matches: 7. CDR1 and CDR2 from the germline V gene are SNHLY and FYNNEI. CDR3 length: 15 residues. CDR3 DNA: TGTGCCAGCAGTGACCCCCGGGACAGAACCTACGAGCAGTACTTC. Amino acid sequence: CASSDPRDRTYEQYF.